This T cell receptor (beta chain) was recorded in a study of T cell repertoires in cytomegalovirus infection. In the study overall: Used in the study were CMV epitopes, some recently identified and HLA-C-restricted, others well-studied and HLA-B-restricted. Evidence of both CMV infection and a matching HLA type came from public TCR beta signatures.

There are a few counts of this clonotype. The antigen remains unidentified. TCRdb independently ran MiXCR on the reads; one entry per CDR3 protein. The data hold approximately 110,000 distinct CDR3 sequences, with about 28% observed a single time. The germline V gene has CDR1 ENHRY and CDR2 SYGVKD. The CDR3 sequence is 18 residues long. V dropped 2 bases and J dropped 0 bases, with 17 bases sitting between them. This rearrangement joins TRBV10-3 to TRBJ2-4, with D tentatively TRBD1 (5 bases). This TCR was sampled from a human donor in good health (CMV status not recorded). Some clones in this sample may be carry-over from other donors' samples. The material sequenced was CD8+ T cells from cultured PBMCs, taken from culture after CMV antigen stimulation. The CDR3: CAISEATEPGQAKNIQYF. The CDR3 nucleotides read TGTGCCATCAGTGAGGCGACAGAACCCGGCCAAGCCAAAAACATTCAGTACTTC.